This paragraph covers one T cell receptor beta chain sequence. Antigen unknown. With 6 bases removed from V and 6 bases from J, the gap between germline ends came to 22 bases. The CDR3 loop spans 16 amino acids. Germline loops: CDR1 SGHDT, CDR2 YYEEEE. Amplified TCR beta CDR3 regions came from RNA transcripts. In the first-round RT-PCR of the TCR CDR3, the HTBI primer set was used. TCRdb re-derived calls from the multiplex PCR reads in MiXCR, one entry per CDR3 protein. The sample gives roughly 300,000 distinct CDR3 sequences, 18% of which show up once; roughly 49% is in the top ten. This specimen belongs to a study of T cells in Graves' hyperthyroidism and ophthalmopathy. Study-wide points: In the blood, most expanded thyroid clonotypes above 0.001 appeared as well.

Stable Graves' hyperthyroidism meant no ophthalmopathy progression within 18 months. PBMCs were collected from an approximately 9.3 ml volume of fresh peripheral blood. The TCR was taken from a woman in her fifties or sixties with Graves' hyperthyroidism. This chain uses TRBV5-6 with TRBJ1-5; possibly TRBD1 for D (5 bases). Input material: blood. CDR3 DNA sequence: TGTGCCAGCACCAACTACCTGCTGCAGGGTGCTCAGCCCCAGCATTTT. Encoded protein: CASTNYLLQGAQPQHF.